This passage covers 26 T cell receptor beta chains from one sample sequenced in a study of spatial heterogeneity in lung cancer. The time point was: sample taken at primary tumor resection. Unsorted whole RNA samples from tumor, nontumor lung or frozen PBMC were sequenced. TCRdb ran MiXCR on the 5' RACE reads and lists one entry per CDR3 protein. The table has around 13,000 distinct CDR3 sequences, roughly 5.2% seen once; the top ten hold roughly 35%. Sequencing used lung tumor tissue, obtained at surgery. The receptors come from a human donor with early-stage non-small cell lung cancer.

Many counts were recorded for this clonotype. This beta chain is a stray read from a library made for alpha chains; its abundance is not meaningful. The J gene is TRBJ2-5, the V gene TRBV6-6, with 12 bases that match TRBD1. The trim removed 6 bases at V and 3 bases at J, leaving 8 bases unmatched. The length of the CDR3 is 16 residues. CDR1 and CDR2 (germline): MNHNY, SVGAGI (reference sequence). CDR3 protein: CASSRRDRGREETQYF. The CDR3 DNA reads TGTGCCAGCAGCCGCCGGGACAGGGGGCGAGAAGAGACCCAGTACTTC.

The sample holds many counts of this clonotype. Because this beta chain is a stray read in a library intended to capture alpha chains, its abundance should not be given much weight. The rearrangement links TRBV5-1 to TRBJ2-5; D tentatively reads TRBD1 or TRBD2 (5 bases each). The CDR3 loop spans 17 amino acids. V was clipped by 0 bases and J by 4 bases, with 19 bases between them. Germline assignment: CDR1 SGHRS and CDR2 YFSETQ. CDR3 protein: CASSLVDGGAPGETQYF. The CDR3 DNA is TGCGCCAGCAGCTTGGTTGATGGGGGAGCGCCAGGAGAGACCCAGTACTTC.

The sample holds a few counts of this clonotype. This beta chain turned up in a library designed for alpha chains; as an off-target read, its abundance says little. This chain connects TRBV7-2 to TRBJ1-5; no firm D call. With 3 bases removed from V and 0 bases from J, the gap between germline ends came to 6 bases. The germline gives CDR1 SGHTA, CDR2 FQGNSA. CDR3 size: 14 residues. For the CDR3, the DNA is TGTGCCAGCAGCTTCCAGGTTAGCAATCAGCCCCAGCATTTT. Protein sequence: CASSFQVSNQPQHF.

Ten or more counts support this clonotype. The library was designed around alpha chains, so this beta chain is a stray read whose abundance carries little weight. The J gene is TRBJ2-7, the V gene TRBV6-5, with 7 bases fitting TRBD1. J gave up 5 bases and V 6 bases, and 13 bases lay outside the gene matches. Germline CDR1 MNHEY, CDR2 SVGAGI. The CDR3 sequence is 15 residues long. The CDR3 sequence: CASRPMRGRANEQYV. In DNA, the CDR3 is TGTGCCAGCAGGCCTATGAGGGGGCGAGCAAACGAGCAGTACGTC.

This clonotype was seen at least ten times. This beta chain came through as a stray read in a library set up for alpha chains, and its size says little. The chain employs TRBV18 and TRBJ1-5, with D possibly matching TRBD1 (6 bases). V shed 4 bases and J shed 2 bases, with 15 bases lying between them. In germline, CDR1 is KGHSH, CDR2 LQKENI. CDR3 length: 16 amino acids. Here the CDR3 reads CASSLDQGKGNQPQHF. CDR3 sequence (DNA): TGTGCCAGCTCACTCGATCAGGGGAAGGGCAATCAGCCCCAGCATTTT.

This clonotype was detected many times. This beta chain slipped into a library made for alpha chains as a stray read, so its size is not meaningful. The genes are TRBV7-9 and TRBJ2-2; D not resolved. Trimming took 5 bases from V and 2 from J, leaving 12 bases between them. CDR3 length: 15 residues. Germline V lookup: CDR1 SEHNR, CDR2 FQNEAQ (reference sequence). DNA of the CDR3: TGTGCCAGCAGCAGCGACACGCAAAACACCGGGGAGCTGTTTTTT. Its protein product is CASSSDTQNTGELFF.

This clonotype was seen ten or more times. This beta chain is off target for a library built for alpha chains, so its abundance means little. The rearrangement joins TRBV6-6 to TRBJ1-3; 7 nucleotides match TRBD1. The CDR3 runs to 15 residues. With 6 bases clipped from V and 8 bases from J, the junction kept 13 bases outside the gene matches. Germline loops: CDR1 MNHNY, CDR2 SVGAGI (reference sequence). CDR3 sequence (DNA): TGTGCCAGCAGCCCCACCTTAGACAGGGTAGACACCATATATTTT. As protein: CASSPTLDRVDTIYF.

Points on this clonotype: A library made for alpha chains picked up this beta chain off target, so its size means little. The V gene is TRBV14, the J gene TRBJ2-3; 7 bases are shared with TRBD2. The CDR3 covers 18 residues. In germline, CDR1 is SGHDN, CDR2 FVKESK. Unmatched junction bases numbered 13, after V lost 2 bases and J lost 2 bases. The CDR3 region has the DNA TGTGCCAGCAGCCAAACCCTGGAAGCGGGAACTTACACAGATACGCAGTATTTT. Amino acid sequence: CASSQTLEAGTYTDTQYF.

This clonotype is judged medium-sized. For a library built for alpha chains, this beta chain is a stray read; little rests on its size. The chain has TRBV7-2 and TRBJ2-3; D not resolved. Germline assignment: CDR1 SGHTA and CDR2 FQGNSA. V was trimmed by 1 base and J by 4 bases, leaving 6 bases between them. This CDR3 spans 13 amino acids. This CDR3 is CASSLGRADTQYF. The CDR3 nucleotides read TGTGCCAGCAGCTTAGGACGGGCAGATACGCAGTATTTT.

The table lists this clonotype with many counts. This beta chain is off target for a library built for alpha chains, so its abundance means little. The gene calls are TRBV4-2 and TRBJ2-2; perhaps D is TRBD1 or TRBD2 (5 bases each). The CDR3 loop spans 18 amino acids. Looked up from germline, CDR1 is LGHNA and CDR2 is YNFKEQ. Between the trimmed V and J ends, which lost 2 bases and 0 bases, there was a span of 16 bases. The CDR3 sequence is CASSQNFRGGSNTGELFF. CDR3 nucleotide sequence: TGTGCCAGCAGCCAAAATTTTCGGGGCGGATCGAACACCGGGGAGCTGTTTTTT.

This clonotype came up many times. This beta chain was picked up by a library intended for alpha chains and is off target, so its count carries little meaning. The chain combines TRBV5-1 with TRBJ1-5; D is perhaps TRBD1 (5 bases). CDR3 size: 16 residues. Germline V gene lookup returns CDR1 SGHRS and CDR2 YFSETQ. Trimming took 1 base from V and 0 from J, leaving 11 bases between them. The CDR3 is CASSLTGSYSNQPQHF. As DNA, the CDR3 is TGCGCCAGCAGCTTGACAGGCAGTTATAGCAATCAGCCCCAGCATTTT.

There are many counts of this clonotype. Because this beta chain is a stray read in a library intended to capture alpha chains, its abundance should not be given much weight. The chain joins TRBV9 to TRBJ1-2; D gene uncertain. Germline lookup yields CDR1 SGDLS and CDR2 YYNGEE. V lost 0 bases and J lost 2, with 11 bases in between. CDR3 length equals 15 residues. The CDR3 DNA reads TGTGCCAGCAGCGTAGAAACCGCAACCAACTATGGCTACACCTTC. Protein product: CASSVETATNYGYTF.

This clonotype has ten or more counts. This beta chain came through as a stray read in a library set up for alpha chains, and its size says little. The chain combines TRBV7-8 with TRBJ2-2; weak D call: TRBD2 (7 bases). The V gene's germline CDR1 is SGHVS and CDR2 FQNEAQ. The CDR3 has 17 residues. V was clipped by 5 bases and J by 6 bases, with 22 bases between them. CDR3 nucleotide sequence: TGTGCCAGCAGCCCCCTAGTGGGGGGGGCGAGAGCCGGGGAGCTGTTTTTT. It specifies CASSPLVGGARAGELFF.

This clonotype was picked up many times. A library made for alpha chains picked up this beta chain off target, so its size means little. The chain joins TRBV6-2 or TRBV6-3 to TRBJ1-5; TRBD1 might be the D (5 bases). V was shortened by 2 bases and J by 0 bases, with 8 bases between the two germline ends. The CDR3 runs 15 residues. CDR1 is MNHEY and CDR2 is SVGEGT in the germline V gene. Written as DNA, the CDR3 is TGTGCCAGCAGTTACGGGGGACCTAGCAATCAGCCCCAGCATTTT. It encodes CASSYGGPSNQPQHF.

This clonotype was seen many times. This beta chain represents an off-target read in a library built for alpha chains; its size is of limited meaning. The CDR3 nucleotides read TGTGCCAGCACCGGACGGGGAAAGATGAACACTGAAGCTTTCTTT. This codes for CASTGRGKMNTEAFF. The V gene is TRBV28, the J gene TRBJ1-1; no clear D gene. This CDR3 contains 15 residues. V lost 7 bases and J lost 0, with 15 bases in between. Germline V CDR1 and CDR2: MDHEN, SYDVKM.

This clonotype was recorded at least ten times. A library made for alpha chains picked up this beta chain off target, so its size means little. The gene calls are TRBV20-1 and TRBJ1-5; D perhaps matches TRBD1 (6 bases). Germline V gene sequence: CDR1 DFQATT, CDR2 SNEGSKA (reference sequence). The CDR3 loop spans 15 amino acids. V was clipped by 5 bases and J by 6 bases, with 20 bases between them. The chain's CDR3 is CSADPGKGVGQPQHF. The CDR3 DNA follows: TGCAGTGCTGACCCCGGAAAGGGGGTAGGTCAGCCCCAGCATTTT.

This clonotype was recorded many times. Found in a library prepared for alpha chains, this beta chain is an off-target read, and its abundance has little meaning. The rearrangement uses TRBV5-1 and TRBJ2-3; D not certain. Trimming cost V 3 bases and J 2 bases, with 7 bases left between them. Germline V lookup: CDR1 SGHRS, CDR2 YFSETQ. The CDR3 length is 13 residues. CDR3 region: CASSYGPTDTQYF. The CDR3 DNA reads TGCGCCAGCAGCTACGGACCCACAGATACGCAGTATTTT. Together with reference TRBV5-1 and TRBJ2-3, the CDR3 gives the full variable domain: KAGVTQTPRYLIKTRGQQVTLSCSPISGHRSVSWYQQTPGQGLQFLFEYFSETQRNKGNFPGRFSGRQFSNSRSEMNVSTLELGDSALYLCASSYGPTDTQYFGPGTRLTVL.

This clonotype was picked up many times. This beta chain is an unintended read in a library built for alpha chains; its size means little. The chain is built from TRBV7-3 and TRBJ2-1; no clear D gene. Trimming took 4 bases from V and 6 from J, leaving 16 bases between them. The CDR3 is 15 amino acids. CDR1 SGHTA and CDR2 FQGTGA come from the germline V gene. As DNA, the CDR3 is TGTGCCAGCAGCTCCAATGGGCAGGCTACCAATGAGCAGTTCTTC. It translates to CASSSNGQATNEQFF.

Within the sample, this clonotype is medium-sized. Because the library targeted alpha chains, this beta chain is an off-target read whose size means little. This chain joins TRBV15 and TRBJ2-2; 8 nucleotides line up with TRBD1. Germline V gene data show CDR1 as LNHNV and CDR2 as YYDKDF (reference sequence). This CDR3 is 22 amino acids long. Trimming cost V 0 bases and J 0 bases; bases outside gene matches: 18. This CDR3 reads CATSRERTGRLTPTSNTGELFF. The CDR3 DNA is TGTGCCACCAGCAGAGAGCGGACAGGGCGGTTAACCCCAACCTCGAACACCGGGGAGCTGTTTTTT.

This clonotype was counted at least ten times. Since it is a stray read in a library aimed at alpha chains, this beta chain has a size that is not meaningful. The chain has TRBV20-1 and TRBJ1-1, with D possibly being TRBD1 (6 bases). CDR3 size: 14 residues. Germline V gene sequence: CDR1 DFQATT, CDR2 SNEGSKA (reference sequence). V dropped 3 bases and J dropped 4 bases, with 15 bases sitting between them. The CDR3 reads CSASGGGAATEAFF. The CDR3 bases are TGCAGTGCTAGTGGGGGGGGCGCAGCCACTGAAGCTTTCTTT.

This clonotype came up many times. This beta chain was picked up by a library intended for alpha chains and is off target, so its count carries little meaning. The chain employs TRBV7-3 and TRBJ1-3; unclear D gene. CDR3 length: 16 residues. V was pared by 1 base and J by 0 bases, with 10 bases between. CDR1 and CDR2 from the germline V gene are SGHTA and FQGTGA. The CDR3 sequence: CASSLSGPLSGNTIYF. The CDR3 region has the DNA TGTGCCAGCAGCTTAAGTGGTCCCCTCTCTGGAAACACCATATATTTT.

This clonotype has ten or more counts. This beta chain is an off-target read within a library intended for alpha chains, so its frequency means little. The chain uses TRBV9 and TRBJ1-6; D perhaps matches TRBD1 (6 bases). V lost 5 bases, J lost 9 bases, and 9 bases lay in between. The germline gives CDR1 SGDLS, CDR2 YYNGEE. There are 12 residues in the CDR3. The CDR3 loop is CASRGGGSPLHF. CDR3 nucleotides: TGTGCCAGCAGAGGGGGGGGTTCACCCCTCCACTTT. The full variable domain, in which reference TRBV9 and TRBJ1-6 provide the parts outside the CDR3, is DSGVTQTPKHLITATGQRVTLRCSPRSGDLSVYWYQQSLDQGLQFLIQYYNGEERAKGNILERFSAQQFPDLHSELNLSSLELGDSALYFCASRGGGSPLHFGNGTRLTVT.

Ten or more counts support this clonotype. In a library made to pick up alpha chains, this beta chain is a stray read with a size that means little. The rearrangement uses TRBV6-2 or TRBV6-3 and TRBJ1-5; possible D gene TRBD1, 6 bases. The CDR3 has 15 residues. V shed 6 bases and J shed 1 base, with 13 bases lying between them. Germline values: CDR1 MNHEY, CDR2 SVGEGT. CDR3 DNA sequence: TGTGCCAGCAGCCCAAACAGGGACAGCAATCAGCCCCAGCATTTT. Its translation is CASSPNRDSNQPQHF.

This clonotype has at least ten counts. This beta chain appears as a stray read in a library generated for alpha chains; its size is not informative. The chain combines TRBV18 with TRBJ2-7; a weak D match, TRBD1 (7 bases). Trimming left V 1 base short and J 6 bases short, with 16 bases between. CDR3 length: 15 residues. Germline V gene lookup returns CDR1 KGHSH and CDR2 LQKENI. This chain's CDR3 is CASSPQGASEGEQYV. DNA for the CDR3: TGTGCCAGCTCACCACAGGGGGCTAGCGAGGGCGAGCAGTACGTC.

This clonotype was counted at least ten times. The library was designed around alpha chains, so this beta chain is a stray read whose abundance carries little weight. This chain joins TRBV7-2 and TRBJ2-5; D gene ambiguous. The CDR3 has 14 residues. Per the germline V gene, CDR1 is SGHTA and CDR2 is FQGNSA. The V and J ends lost 5 bases and 5 bases respectively, with 15 bases between them. DNA for the CDR3: TGTGCCAGCAGCCTTTTACGGGCCTCGGAGACCCAGTACTTC. Translation gives CASSLLRASETQYF.

This clonotype was counted ten times or more. Within a library made for alpha chains, this beta chain is off target, and its count is uninformative. The rearrangement joins TRBV24-1 to TRBJ2-3; weak D call: TRBD2 (6 bases). CDR3 length: 13 amino acids. V was trimmed by 3 bases and J by 5 bases, leaving 8 bases between them. Germline CDR1 reads KGHDR; CDR2 reads SFDVKD. The CDR3 region is CATSDGRGDTQYF. As DNA, the CDR3 is TGTGCCACCAGTGATGGGCGGGGAGATACGCAGTATTTT.